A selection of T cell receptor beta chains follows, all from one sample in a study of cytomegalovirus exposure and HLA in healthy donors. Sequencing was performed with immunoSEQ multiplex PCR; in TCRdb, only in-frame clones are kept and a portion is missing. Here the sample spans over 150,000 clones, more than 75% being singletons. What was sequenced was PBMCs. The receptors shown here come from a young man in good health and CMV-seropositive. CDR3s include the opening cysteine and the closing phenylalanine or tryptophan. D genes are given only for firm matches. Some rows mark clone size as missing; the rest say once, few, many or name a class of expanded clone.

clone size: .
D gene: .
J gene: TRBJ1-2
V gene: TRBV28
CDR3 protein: CASRLRGAQYGYTF
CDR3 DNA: TGTGCCAGTCGCCTTCGGGGGGCCCAATATGGCTACACCTTC

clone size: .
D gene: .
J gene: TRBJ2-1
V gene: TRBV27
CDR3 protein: CASSVLAPGRRIDEQFF
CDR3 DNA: TGTGCCAGCAGCGTACTAGCCCCAGGAAGGCGTATCGATGAGCAGTTCTTC

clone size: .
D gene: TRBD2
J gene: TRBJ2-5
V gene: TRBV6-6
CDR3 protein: CASKLAGGETQYF
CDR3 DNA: TGTGCCAGCAAACTAGCGGGGGGGGAGACCCAGTACTTC

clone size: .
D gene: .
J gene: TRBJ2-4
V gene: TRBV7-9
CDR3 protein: CASSPEQNILAKNIQYF
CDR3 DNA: TGTGCCAGCAGCCCGGAACAGAATATCTTAGCCAAAAACATTCAGTACTTC

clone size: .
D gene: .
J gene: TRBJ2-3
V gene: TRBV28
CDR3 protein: CASSSPSTDTQYF
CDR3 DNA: TGTGCCAGCAGTTCCCCTAGCACAGATACGCAGTATTTT

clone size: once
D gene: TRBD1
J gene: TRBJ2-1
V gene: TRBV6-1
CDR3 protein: CATGQGTGAEQFF
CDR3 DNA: TGTGCCACCGGACAGGGAACGGGGGCTGAGCAGTTCTTC

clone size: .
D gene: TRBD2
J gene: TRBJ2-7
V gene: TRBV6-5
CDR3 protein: CASRLAGAEQYF
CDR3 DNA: TGTGCCAGCAGGCTAGCGGGAGCCGAGCAGTACTTC

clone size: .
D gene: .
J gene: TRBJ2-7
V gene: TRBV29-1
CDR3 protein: CSVETRAVREQYF
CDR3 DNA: TGCAGCGTTGAAACCAGGGCGGTCCGGGAGCAGTACTTC

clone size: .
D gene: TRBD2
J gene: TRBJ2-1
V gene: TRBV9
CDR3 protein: CASSVSGSSYNEQFF
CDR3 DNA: TGTGCCAGCAGCGTTAGCGGGAGTTCCTACAATGAGCAGTTCTTC

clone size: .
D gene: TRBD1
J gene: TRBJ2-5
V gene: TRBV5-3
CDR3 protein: CARSIGQGKQETQYF
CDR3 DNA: TGTGCCAGAAGCATAGGACAGGGGAAGCAAGAGACCCAGTACTTC

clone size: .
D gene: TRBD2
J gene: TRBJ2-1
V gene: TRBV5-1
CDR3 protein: CASSPTRLAENYNEQFF
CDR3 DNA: TGCGCCAGCAGCCCCACCCGACTAGCGGAGAACTACAATGAGCAGTTCTTC

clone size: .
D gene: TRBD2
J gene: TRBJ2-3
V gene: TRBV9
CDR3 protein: CASSVSGNTDTQYF
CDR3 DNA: TGTGCCAGCAGCGTTAGCGGGAACACAGATACGCAGTATTTT

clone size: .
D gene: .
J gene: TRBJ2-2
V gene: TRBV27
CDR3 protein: CASSENGGELFF
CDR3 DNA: TGTGCCAGCAGTGAGAACGGCGGGGAGCTGTTTTTT

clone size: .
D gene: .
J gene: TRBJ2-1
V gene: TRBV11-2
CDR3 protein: CASSPRAEGEQFF
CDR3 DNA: TGTGCCAGCAGCCCCCGGGCAGAGGGCGAGCAGTTCTTC

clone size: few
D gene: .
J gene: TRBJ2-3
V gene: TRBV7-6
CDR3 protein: CASSLGRRDTQYF
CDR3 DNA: TGTGCCAGCAGCTTAGGCCGGAGAGATACGCAGTATTTT

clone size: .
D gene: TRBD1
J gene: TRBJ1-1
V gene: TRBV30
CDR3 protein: CAWSGQGGQAFF
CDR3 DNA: TGTGCCTGGAGTGGACAGGGAGGACAAGCTTTCTTT

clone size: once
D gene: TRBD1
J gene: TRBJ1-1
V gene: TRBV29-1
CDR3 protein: CSVGDRGNTEAFF
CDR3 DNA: TGCAGCGTTGGGGACAGGGGGAACACTGAAGCTTTCTTT

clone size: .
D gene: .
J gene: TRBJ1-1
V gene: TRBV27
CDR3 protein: CASSLNGDQAFF
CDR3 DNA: TGTGCCAGCAGTTTAAATGGAGACCAAGCTTTCTTT

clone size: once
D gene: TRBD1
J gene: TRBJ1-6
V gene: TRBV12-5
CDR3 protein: CASGLGQGGAPLHF
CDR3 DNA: TGTGCTAGTGGTTTGGGACAGGGGGGCGCACCCCTCCACTTT

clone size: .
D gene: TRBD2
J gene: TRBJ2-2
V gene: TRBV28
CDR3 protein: CASIISGGTGELFF
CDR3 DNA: TGTGCCAGCATCATAAGCGGGGGTACCGGGGAGCTGTTTTTT

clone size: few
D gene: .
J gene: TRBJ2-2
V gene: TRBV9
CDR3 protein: CATGVRGELFF
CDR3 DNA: TGTGCCACAGGGGTCCGCGGGGAGCTGTTTTTT

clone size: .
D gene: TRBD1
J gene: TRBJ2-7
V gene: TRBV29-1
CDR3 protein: CSVQGAGEQYF
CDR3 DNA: TGCAGCGTCCAGGGGGCGGGGGAGCAGTACTTC